The 20 T cell receptor beta chains presented below share a single source sample, sequenced in a study of regulatory T cells in long-lasting Graves disease. Investigators prepared the TCR beta libraries by applying iRepertoire HTBI primers and Arm-PCR of CDR3 regions. TCRdb re-called the multiplex PCR reads through MiXCR, storing one row per CDR3 protein. The sample contains 350,000 to 450,000 distinct CDR3 sequences, around a fifth of which appear only once. Time point in this sample: persistent/refractory GD, antithyroid drugs over 5 years with positive TRAb. RNA extracted from PBMCs served as the sequencing template. The specimen was peripheral blood mononuclear cells (PBMCs), collected when the disease was refractory, from a patient treated with antithyroid drugs. The receptors derive from a female donor with Graves disease.

This clonotype was seen repeatedly, ten times or more. The gene calls are TRBV28 and TRBJ2-7; TRBD2 aligns across 9 bases. From germline, CDR1 is MDHEN and CDR2 SYDVKM. The V and J ends lost 7 bases and 0 bases, in that order; junction bases with no gene match: 10. The CDR3 is 16 amino acids. CDR3 loop: CASTGRLAGDSYEQYF. CDR3 bases: TGTGCCAGCACAGGACGGTTAGCGGGAGACTCCTACGAGCAGTACTTC. Using reference TRBV28 and TRBJ2-7 for the parts outside the CDR3, the full variable domain is DVKVTQSSRYLVKRTGEKVFLECVQDMDHENMFWYRQDPGLGLRLIYFSYDVKMKEKGDIPEGYSVSREKKERFSLILESASTNQTSMYLCASTGRLAGDSYEQYFGPGTRLTVT.

This clonotype appeared many times. The rearrangement uses TRBV28 and TRBJ2-1; TRBD1 agrees at 7 bases. The V segment lost 4 bases and the J segment 5 bases; nucleotides outside the gene matches: 11. The length of the CDR3 is 16 residues. Per the germline V gene, CDR1 is MDHEN and CDR2 is SYDVKM. The CDR3 DNA reads as TGTGCCAGCAGTTCCGCCGGGACAGAAGGGAACAATGAGCAGTTCTTC. Translated: CASSSAGTEGNNEQFF. Full variable domain (outside the CDR3, taken from reference TRBV28 and TRBJ2-1): DVKVTQSSRYLVKRTGEKVFLECVQDMDHENMFWYRQDPGLGLRLIYFSYDVKMKEKGDIPEGYSVSREKKERFSLILESASTNQTSMYLCASSSAGTEGNNEQFFGPGTRLTVL.

This clonotype was seen once. The V call is TRBV5-6, the J call TRBJ2-3, with 9 bases fitting TRBD2. The J segment lost 4 bases and the V segment lost 3 bases, leaving 9 bases of the junction unmatched. Germline V lookup: CDR1 SGHDT, CDR2 YYEEEE. The CDR3 runs 16 residues. The CDR3 spells CASSSLAGWGADTQYF. CDR3 bases: TGTGCCAGCAGCTCCCTAGCGGGATGGGGCGCAGATACGCAGTATTTT.

This clonotype was seen repeatedly, ten times or more. The V gene is TRBV28, the J gene TRBJ1-6, with D perhaps matching TRBD1 (6 bases). Trimming removed 7 bases from V and 4 bases from J, with 14 bases in between. In germline, CDR1 is MDHEN, CDR2 SYDVKM. CDR3 size: 15 residues. The CDR3 DNA is TGTGCCAGCACCCCACCGGACAGTTATAATTCACCCCTCCACTTT. It specifies CASTPPDSYNSPLHF.

This clonotype was counted only a few times. This sequence joins TRBV5-5 and TRBJ1-5; D is unresolved. Trimming removed 0 bases at V and 7 bases at J, with 11 bases between. Germline CDR1 reads SGHKS; CDR2 reads YYEKEE (reference sequence). This CDR3 comprises 14 residues. The CDR3 nucleotides read TGTGCCAGCAGCTTGGCCGTGGTGCAGCAGCCCCAGCATTTT. Translation: CASSLAVVQQPQHF.

This chain joins TRBV11-2 and TRBJ2-3; D perhaps matches TRBD2 (5 bases). The CDR3 runs to 13 residues. Germline loops: CDR1 SGHAT, CDR2 FQNNGV. V gave up 10 bases and J gave up 5 bases, with 16 bases separating them. The chain's CDR3 is CATQRLRKDTQYF. The CDR3 coding sequence is TGTGCCACCCAGCGACTACGAAAAGATACGCAGTATTTT.

This clonotype showed up just a few times. The genes are TRBV12-3 or TRBV12-4 and TRBJ2-3; perhaps TRBD2 as D (7 bases). V lost 7 bases to trimming and J lost 5 bases, with 10 bases between them. The length of the CDR3 is 12 residues. The CDR3 spells CASNREGDTQYF. The CDR3 DNA is TGTGCCAGCAACAGGGAGGGAGATACGCAGTATTTT.

This clonotype turned up a few times. CDR3: CASSQDRARVYEQYF. In DNA form, the CDR3 reads TGTGCCAGCAGCCAAGACAGGGCTAGGGTCTACGAGCAGTACTTC. The chain joins TRBV3-1 to TRBJ2-7; tentatively, D is TRBD1 (5 bases). The length of the CDR3 is 15 residues. V was trimmed by 0 bases and J by 3 bases, leaving 12 bases between them. Germline V gene data show CDR1 as LGHDT and CDR2 as YNNKEL (reference sequence).

Many counts were recorded for this clonotype. The rearrangement uses TRBV6-1 and TRBJ1-4; 10 bases are a match to TRBD1. This CDR3 comprises 15 residues. V trimming: 5 bases; J trimming: 8 bases; junction bases outside the gene matches: 8. Germline CDR1 is MNHNS and CDR2 is SASEGT. CDR3 protein: CASSHLGQGREKLFF. The CDR3 DNA is TGTGCCAGCAGTCACCTGGGACAGGGGCGAGAAAAACTGTTTTTT.

The V gene is TRBV18, the J gene TRBJ1-1; D is uncertain. This CDR3 has 16 residues. V lost 2 bases and J lost 3, with 16 bases in between. Germline values: CDR1 KGHSH, CDR2 LQKENI. CDR3 protein: CASSPKSGRWDTEAFF. The CDR3 DNA reads as TGTGCCAGCTCACCAAAATCGGGGAGGTGGGACACTGAAGCTTTCTTT.

The CDR3 here is CASSVDRVLTGELFF. CDR3 DNA: TGTGCCAGCAGCGTAGACAGGGTACTCACCGGGGAGCTGTTTTTT. The chain combines TRBV7-9 with TRBJ2-2, with 7 bases identical to TRBD1. Germline loops: CDR1 SEHNR, CDR2 FQNEAQ (reference sequence). The J segment lost 4 bases and the V segment lost 5 bases, leaving 7 bases of the junction unmatched. The CDR3 is made up of 15 amino acids.

The chain uses TRBV11-2 and TRBJ2-5; unclear D gene. V was cut by 1 base and J by 7 bases, with 10 bases left in between. Germline lookup yields CDR1 SGHAT and CDR2 FQNNGV. The CDR3 has 13 residues. This CDR3 is CASSLGTAGTQYF. CDR3 DNA: TGTGCCAGCAGCTTAGGGACCGCCGGGACCCAGTACTTC.

This clonotype was observed a few times. The rearrangement links TRBV5-6 to TRBJ1-1, with 7 positions matching TRBD1. Trimming at V came to 4 bases and at J to 1 base, leaving 4 bases not matched to a gene. The CDR3 runs to 14 residues. CDR1 SGHDT and CDR2 YYEEEE come from the germline V gene. CDR3 region: CASSTGQPNTEAFF. CDR3 nucleotides: TGTGCCAGCAGCACGGGACAGCCGAACACTGAAGCTTTCTTT.

This clonotype has only a few counts. Mismatch with germline at one junction end may stem from a read error. This chain joins TRBV2 and TRBJ2-3, with 9 bases that match TRBD2. This CDR3 has 15 amino acids. Germline V gene sequence: CDR1 SNHLY, CDR2 FYNNEI. CDR3 nucleotides: TGTGCCACCAGTGATCCTAGCGGGGGCACAGATACGCAGTATTTT. Translating gives CATSDPSGGTDTQYF.

In this sample, this clonotype turned up many times. The chain uses TRBV12-3 or TRBV12-4 and TRBJ2-2; D gene unclear. The V and J ends lost 5 bases and 6 bases respectively, with 7 bases between them. The CDR3 consists of 12 residues. CDR3 sequence (DNA): TGTGCCAGCAGTGAAGGGTCCGGGGAGCTGTTTTTT. It encodes CASSEGSGELFF.

This clonotype was counted between two and nine times. The chain carries TRBV27 and TRBJ2-3; 10 nucleotides line up with TRBD2. This CDR3 region has 15 residues. With 6 bases clipped from V and 2 bases from J, the junction kept 5 bases outside the gene matches. Germline V gives CDR1 MNHEY, CDR2 SMNVEV (reference sequence). The CDR3 DNA follows: TGTGCCAGCAGGGAGACTAGCGGGTACACAGATACGCAGTATTTT. Translating gives CASRETSGYTDTQYF.

The chain carries TRBV20-1 and TRBJ2-3; 10 nucleotides match TRBD2. CDR1 DFQATT and CDR2 SNEGSKA come from the germline V gene (reference sequence). The CDR3 covers 14 residues. J lost 4 bases, V lost 5 bases, and 6 bases had no gene match. The CDR3 protein is CSAHSGRLADTQYF. CDR3 coding DNA: TGCAGTGCTCATAGCGGGAGGCTAGCAGATACGCAGTATTTT.

This clonotype appeared a few times. The J gene is TRBJ2-7, the V gene TRBV20-1; D gene uncertain. V was pared by 0 bases and J by 6 bases, with 15 bases between. Germline CDR1 DFQATT, CDR2 SNEGSKA (reference sequence). The CDR3 loop spans 14 amino acids. The CDR3 DNA follows: TGCAGTGCTAGAGATCAGGTCGGCGGATTCGAGCAGTACTTC. Translated: CSARDQVGGFEQYF.

Comment on this clonotype: A much larger clone lies a single base off, so this may be a read error. The chain combines TRBV24-1 with TRBJ1-1; D not resolved. CDR3 length equals 16 residues. Germline V gene sequence: CDR1 KGHDR, CDR2 SFDVKD. Trimming took off 4 bases at V and 1 base at J, with 15 bases between the two ends. The CDR3 loop reads CATSDPSPGKNTEAFF. The CDR3 DNA is TGTGCCACCAGTGACCCCTCACCCGGGAAGAACACTGAAGCTTTCTTT.

V is TRBV27 and J is TRBJ2-1; D is perhaps TRBD1 or TRBD2 (5 bases each). The CDR3 runs 16 residues. V was clipped by 0 bases and J by 2 bases, with 11 bases between them. Germline V gene lookup returns CDR1 MNHEY and CDR2 SMNVEV (reference sequence). The CDR3 DNA reads TGTGCCAGCAGTTTATCGGCAGGGACCACCTACAATGAGCAGTTCTTC. This codes for CASSLSAGTTYNEQFF.